The clone carrying this T cell receptor beta chain came up a few times. V lost 2 bases and J 6 bases, leaving 14 bases between the germline ends. This CDR3 region has 14 residues. Germline V lookup: CDR1 MNHEY, CDR2 SVGEGT. This specimen belongs to a study of blood T cell repertoires in COVID-19. Study-level information: Donors in the United States, Italy and Spain gave samples during acute or convalescent COVID-19. The analysed material was cDNA or gDNA that came from T cells, B-cell-depleted T cells, or PBMCs.

In the authors' methods: Estimation of nucleated cell counts relied on the amplification of reference gene primers. Assay used: immunoSEQ multiplex PCR; TCRdb lists only in-frame clones, some missing. The V and J calls and clone size are taken from that table; D and trimming were inferred from the DNA. The table has 200,000 to 300,000 clones, approximately 92% seen once. This TCR came from a person under 30 with COVID-19, enrolled during active disease. The sequencing input was peripheral blood. The chain is built from TRBV6-2 or TRBV6-3 and TRBJ2-7, with D uncertain. CDR3 residues: CASSYVRFTSEQYF. CDR3 sequence (DNA): TGTGCCAGCAGTTACGTCCGGTTCACCTCCGAGCAGTACTTC.